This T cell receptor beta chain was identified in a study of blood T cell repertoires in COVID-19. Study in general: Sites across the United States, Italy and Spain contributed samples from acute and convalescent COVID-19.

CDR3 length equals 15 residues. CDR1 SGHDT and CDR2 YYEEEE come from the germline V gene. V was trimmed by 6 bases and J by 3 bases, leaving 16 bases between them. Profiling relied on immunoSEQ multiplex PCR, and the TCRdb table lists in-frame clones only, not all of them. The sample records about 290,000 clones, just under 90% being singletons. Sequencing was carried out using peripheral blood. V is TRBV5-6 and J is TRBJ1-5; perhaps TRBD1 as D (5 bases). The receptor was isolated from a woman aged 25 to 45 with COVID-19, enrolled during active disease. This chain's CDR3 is CASNQGGRNNQPQHF. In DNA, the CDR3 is TGTGCCAGCAACCAGGGAGGAAGGAACAATCAGCCCCAGCATTTT.